One T cell receptor beta chain is described in this entry. Its antigen is unknown. The record originates from a study of graft-versus-host responses after intestinal transplantation. Findings of the study overall: HvG clone declines early post-transplant were associated with peak circulating GvH levels. Present in recipient marrow, GvH clones included some that appeared first in ileum or blood.

Per germline, CDR1 MNHNS and CDR2 SASEGT. J gave up 4 bases and V 7 bases, and 9 bases lay outside the gene matches. There are 14 residues in the CDR3. Only in-frame clones appear in the TCRdb table, and some are missing; sequencing was by immunoSEQ multiplex PCR. The repertoire holds tens of thousands of clones, with roughly 83% as singletons. Material: unstimulated CD8+ T cells sorted from spleen or lymph node cells, obtained before intestinal transplant. This clonotype was obtained from a human donor who received an intestinal transplant. The chain couples TRBV6-1 to TRBJ2-7, with TRBD1 matching over 8 bases. The CDR3: CASTYGTGGYEQYF. CDR3 in DNA: TGTGCCAGCACTTATGGAACAGGGGGGTACGAGCAGTACTTC.